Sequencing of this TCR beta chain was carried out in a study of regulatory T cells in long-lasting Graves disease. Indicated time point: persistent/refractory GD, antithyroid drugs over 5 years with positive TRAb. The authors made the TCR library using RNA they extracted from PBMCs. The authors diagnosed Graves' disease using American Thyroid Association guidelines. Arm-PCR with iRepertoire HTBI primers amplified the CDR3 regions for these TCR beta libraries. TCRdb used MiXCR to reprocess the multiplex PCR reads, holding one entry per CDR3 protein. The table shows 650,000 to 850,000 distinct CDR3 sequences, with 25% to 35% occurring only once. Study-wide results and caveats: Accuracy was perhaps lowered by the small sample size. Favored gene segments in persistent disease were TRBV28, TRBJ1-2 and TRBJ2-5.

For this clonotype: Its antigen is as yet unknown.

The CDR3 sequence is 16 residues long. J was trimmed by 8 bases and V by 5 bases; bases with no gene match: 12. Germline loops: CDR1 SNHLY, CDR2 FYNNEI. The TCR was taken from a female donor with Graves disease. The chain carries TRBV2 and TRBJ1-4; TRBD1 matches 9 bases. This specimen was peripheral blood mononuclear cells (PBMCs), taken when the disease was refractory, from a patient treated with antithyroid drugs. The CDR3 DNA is TGTGCCAGCAGTAGAATCACAGGGGGCCTAGGAGAAAAACTGTTTTTT. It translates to CASSRITGGLGEKLFF. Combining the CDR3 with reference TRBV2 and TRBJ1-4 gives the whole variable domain EPEVTQTPSHQVTQMGQEVILRCVPISNHLYFYWYRQILGQKVEFLVSFYNNEISEKSEIFDDQFSVERPDGSNFTLKIRSTKLEDSAMYFCASSRITGGLGEKLFFGSGTQLSVL.